This T cell receptor beta chain was identified during a study of shared clonotypes between healthy human individuals. Findings and limits, study-wide: Clonotypes that were shared across a handful of donors made up approximately 5.1% of naive CD4 clonotypes.

As for this clone: As yet, its antigen is unknown.

CDR1 and CDR2 from the germline V gene are LNHDA and SQIVND (reference sequence). Trimming removed 11 bases from V and 6 bases from J; junction bases left unmatched: 8. The CDR3 loop spans 13 amino acids. Produced via immunoSEQ multiplex PCR; TCRdb's table is partial and in-frame only. The data show 2.5 million or so clones, roughly 92% seen once. This sequence originates from a man younger than 30 in good health. The chain has TRBV19 and TRBJ2-1, with TRBD2 matching 9 bases. Sequenced sample: naive CD4+ T cells sorted from blood. Subset of the sample: CD45RA+ positively selected. CDR3 in amino acids: CAVKRGAGNEQFF. The CDR3 bases are TGTGCCGTTAAGCGGGGGGCCGGCAATGAGCAGTTCTTC.